This T cell receptor beta chain was captured by sequencing in a study of CD8+ T cells in alopecia areata. In the study overall: Dosing with tofacitinib proceeded for 6 to 18 months, followed by 6 months off drug.

Treatment: oral pan-JAK inhibitor, 5-10 mg twice daily. Collection of lesional scalp punch biopsies and peripheral blood was performed in alopecia areata patients. After isolation, RNA underwent reverse transcription to generate cDNA as the sequencing template. Only in-frame clones appear in the TCRdb table, and some are missing; sequencing was by immunoSEQ multiplex PCR. Of under 300,000 clones listed, 60% are singletons. A few counts support this clone. The V gene's germline CDR1 is MNHEY and CDR2 SMNVEV (reference sequence). V was pared by 4 bases and J by 9 bases, with 10 bases between. The CDR3 is 13 residues long.

The sequences come from CD4+ T cells sorted from blood, collected at approximately week 52, from a patient treated with tofacitinib. The receptor comes from a human donor with alopecia areata. The chain combines TRBV27 with TRBJ1-6, with D possibly matching TRBD1 (6 bases). CDR3 in amino acids: CASSWGAFSPLHF. The CDR3 nucleotides read TGTGCCAGCAGTTGGGGGGCGTTTTCACCCCTCCACTTT.